This T cell receptor beta chain was identified during a study of Tregs in tolerant kidney transplant recipients. Recipients received nonmyeloablative bone marrow transplants from related graft donors, with transient mixed chimerism. The data were produced by immunoSEQ multiplex PCR, yet TCRdb's version contains in-frame clones alone and is incomplete. The table lists about 81,000 clones, roughly nine tenths of them singletons. Per the germline V gene, CDR1 is LNHDA and CDR2 is SQIVND (reference sequence). The CDR3 covers 14 residues. V and J are TRBV19 and TRBJ2-5; D is perhaps TRBD2 (6 bases). The J call may be in error: the DNA end matches TRBJ2-7 better. This receptor was taken from a human patient who received a combined kidney and bone marrow transplant. Some of the T cells may derive from the graft donor. The material sequenced was CD4+ T cells from blood (PBMCs), taken 24 months after the transplant. DNA of the CDR3: TGTGCCAGTAGTTTCCGGGACTCCCCCTACGAGCAGTACTTC. Encoded protein: CASSFRDSPYEQYF.